This passage covers 8 T cell receptor beta chains from one sample sequenced in a study of T cells after posttransplantation cyclophosphamide. Using immunoSEQ multiplex PCR, the repertoire was profiled, and TCRdb retains in-frame clones only, with some absent. The sample presents about 39,000 clones, none singletons. Input material: PBMCs. The origin of the receptors is a woman between 45 and 65 years old in good health and a related stem cell transplant donor.

This clone ranks as medium-sized. Written as DNA, the CDR3 is TGTGCCAGCAATGACAGAGTCTATGGCTACACCTTC. Translating gives CASNDRVYGYTF. This chain joins TRBV19 and TRBJ1-2, with D maybe TRBD1 (5 bases). Germline CDR1 is LNHDA and CDR2 is SQIVND (reference sequence). Trimming stripped 9 bases from V and 4 bases from J, with 12 bases between. CDR3 length: 12 residues.

This clone was seen many times. The chain uses TRBV2 and TRBJ2-4; D gene unclear. Looked up from germline, CDR1 is SNHLY and CDR2 is FYNNEI. The CDR3 is made up of 15 amino acids. The V gene lost 2 bases and the J gene lost 0 bases, with 8 bases spanning the gap. CDR3 sequence (DNA): TGTGCCAGCAGTGAAACTCCATTAGCCAAAAACATTCAGTACTTC. Its protein is CASSETPLAKNIQYF.

This clone turned up a few times. This chain uses TRBV11-3 with TRBJ2-1, with 7 bases fitting TRBD1. V lost 2 bases and J lost 8; bases outside the gene matches: 6. The germline V gene has CDR1 SGHNT and CDR2 YENEEA. The CDR3 is 14 residues long. CDR3 loop: CASSLYRQGHEQFF. CDR3 in DNA: TGTGCCAGCAGCTTATACCGACAGGGCCATGAGCAGTTCTTC.

This clone has at least ten counts. The sample carries other DNA sequences with the same CDR3. This chain joins TRBV7-2 and TRBJ1-1; 8 positions agree with TRBD1. CDR3 size: 13 residues. Germline lookup yields CDR1 SGHTA and CDR2 FQGNSA. After removal of 2 bases from V and 4 bases from J, the junction contained 0 bases not matched to a gene. This chain's CDR3 is CASSLTGGTEAFF. For the CDR3, the DNA is TGTGCCAGCAGCTTAACAGGGGGCACTGAAGCTTTCTTT. Together with reference TRBV7-2 and TRBJ1-1, the CDR3 gives the full variable domain: GAGVSQSPSNKVTEKGKDVELRCDPISGHTALYWYRQSLGQGLEFLIYFQGNSAPDKSGLPSDRFSAERTGGSVSTLTIQRTQQEDSAVYLCASSLTGGTEAFFGQGTRLTVV.

This clone was detected ten times or more. The chain employs TRBV5-4 and TRBJ2-5; 8 nucleotides agree with TRBD2. Germline CDR1 is SGHNT and CDR2 is YYREEE (reference sequence). V lost 0 bases and J lost 4; bases outside the gene matches: 8. This CDR3 spans 16 amino acids. CDR3 nucleotide sequence: TGTGCCAGCAGCTTGGCCAGCGGGGGAGTTGGAGAGACCCAGTACTTC. Translation: CASSLASGGVGETQYF.

This clone was recorded many times. This chain links TRBV28 with TRBJ1-2; 7 bases match TRBD1. CDR1 is MDHEN, CDR2 SYDVKM, per germline. With 4 bases clipped from V and 4 bases from J, the junction kept 6 bases outside the gene matches. The CDR3 runs 14 residues. The CDR3 bases are TGTGCCAGCAGTTCCTCGGGACAGCCCTATGGCTACACCTTC. Translation: CASSSSGQPYGYTF.

This clone was detected many times. V is TRBV28 and J is TRBJ1-1, with a possible D match to TRBD1 (6 bases). The V gene lost 6 bases and the J gene lost 4 bases, with 21 bases spanning the gap. CDR3 length equals 16 residues. Germline CDR1 is MDHEN and CDR2 is SYDVKM. Written as DNA, the CDR3 is TGTGCCAGCAGACCCGGCAGGGGTAGAGAAACCACTGAAGCTTTCTTT. This sequence encodes CASRPGRGRETTEAFF.

In its sample, this clone was seen many times. CDR3 region: CASSVSSGGARETQYF. The CDR3 bases are TGTGCCAGCAGCGTCTCTAGCGGGGGGGCACGAGAGACCCAGTACTTC. The J gene is TRBJ2-5, the V gene TRBV5-4; TRBD2 agrees at 12 bases. The ends lost 4 bases at V and 4 bases at J; junction bases unmatched: 8. Germline V gives CDR1 SGHNT, CDR2 YYREEE (reference sequence). The CDR3 spans 16 residues.